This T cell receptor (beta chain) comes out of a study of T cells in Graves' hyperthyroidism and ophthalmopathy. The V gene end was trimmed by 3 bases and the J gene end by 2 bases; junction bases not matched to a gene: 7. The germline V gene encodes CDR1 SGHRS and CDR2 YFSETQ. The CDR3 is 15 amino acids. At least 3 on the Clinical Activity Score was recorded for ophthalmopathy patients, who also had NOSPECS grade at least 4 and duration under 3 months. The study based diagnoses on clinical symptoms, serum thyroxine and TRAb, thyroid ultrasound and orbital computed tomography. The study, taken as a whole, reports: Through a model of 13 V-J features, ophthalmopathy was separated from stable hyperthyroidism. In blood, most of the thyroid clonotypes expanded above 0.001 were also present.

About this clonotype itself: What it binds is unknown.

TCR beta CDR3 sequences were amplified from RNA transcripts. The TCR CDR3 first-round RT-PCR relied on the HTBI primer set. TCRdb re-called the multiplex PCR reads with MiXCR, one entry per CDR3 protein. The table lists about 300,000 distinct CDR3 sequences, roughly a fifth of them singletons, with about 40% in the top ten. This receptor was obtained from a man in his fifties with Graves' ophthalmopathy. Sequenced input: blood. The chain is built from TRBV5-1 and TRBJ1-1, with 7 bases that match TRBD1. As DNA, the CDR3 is TGCGCCAGCAGCTCCCCGACAGGGAGAAACACTGAAGCTTTCTTT. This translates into CASSSPTGRNTEAFF.